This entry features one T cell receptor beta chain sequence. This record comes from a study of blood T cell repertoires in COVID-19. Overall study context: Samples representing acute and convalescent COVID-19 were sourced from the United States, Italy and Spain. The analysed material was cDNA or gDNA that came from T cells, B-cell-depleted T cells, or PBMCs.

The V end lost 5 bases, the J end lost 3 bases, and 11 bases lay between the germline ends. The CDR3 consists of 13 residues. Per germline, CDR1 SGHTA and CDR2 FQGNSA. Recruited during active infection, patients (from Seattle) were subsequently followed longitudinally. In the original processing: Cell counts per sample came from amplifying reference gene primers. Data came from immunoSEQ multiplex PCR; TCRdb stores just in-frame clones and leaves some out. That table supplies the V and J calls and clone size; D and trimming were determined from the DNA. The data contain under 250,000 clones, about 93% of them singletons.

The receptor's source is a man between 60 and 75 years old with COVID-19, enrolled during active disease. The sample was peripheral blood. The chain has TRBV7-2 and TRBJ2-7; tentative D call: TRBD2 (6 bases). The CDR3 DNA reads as TGTGCCAGCAGCACCAGGCGGGACTACGAGCAGTACTTC. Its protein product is CASSTRRDYEQYF. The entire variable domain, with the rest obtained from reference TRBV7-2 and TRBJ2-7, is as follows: GAGVSQSPSNKVTEKGKDVELRCDPISGHTALYWYRQSLGQGLEFLIYFQGNSAPDKSGLPSDRFSAERTGGSVSTLTIQRTQQEDSAVYLCASSTRRDYEQYFGPGTRLTVT.